This TCR beta chain was sequenced in a study of blood T cell repertoires in COVID-19. Study background: Collection of acute and convalescent COVID-19 samples took place in the United States, Italy and Spain.

Assay: immunoSEQ multiplex PCR; the TCRdb copy retains only in-frame clones and omits some. Of some 100,000 clones in the sample, roughly 86% were seen once. Looked up from germline, CDR1 is MNHEY and CDR2 is SVGEGT. The CDR3 totals 16 residues. V trimming: 4 bases; J trimming: 7 bases; junction bases outside the gene matches: 12. Material for sequencing was peripheral blood. The gene calls are TRBV6-2 or TRBV6-3 and TRBJ2-5, with 10 nucleotides matching TRBD2. The sequence came from a human donor in a cohort sampled during active COVID-19. As DNA, the CDR3 is TGTGCCAGCAGTTCCATGCAAAGCGGGAGGGCCGGGACCCAGTACTTC. Translating it yields CASSSMQSGRAGTQYF.